This TCR beta chain was captured by sequencing in a study of molecular identifiers for immune sequencing clone quantification. CDR1 SGHRS and CDR2 YFSETQ come from the germline V gene. The CDR3 is made up of 14 amino acids. V was cut by 0 bases and J by 6 bases, with 10 bases left in between. Preparation methods for the bulk TCR libraries were those previously described, with listed TCR primers. From the PCR reads, TCRdb called clonotypes with MiXCR, one entry per CDR3 protein. The table includes approximately 500,000 distinct CDR3 sequences, about a fifth detected once. The study's findings and limits: The study reportedly detected spiked Jurkat TCR RNA from one cell among around 1 million naive cells. Clonotypes surpassing 20 RNA copies contained over 97% of effector molecules, versus under 1% in naive cells.

As regards this clonotype: What it binds is not known.

Naive CD8 T cells were FACS-sorted by CD8+CD4-CCR7+CD45RA+ markers. This sequence joins TRBV5-1 and TRBJ1-5; the D is unclear. Input material: naive CD8+ T cells from blood, with Jurkat cell RNA spiked in. Specified subset: FACS-sorted CD8+CD4-CCR7+CD45RA+ naive T cells. This receptor was obtained from a human donor in good health. Some libraries in this study had Jurkat cell RNA spiked in. The DNA for the CDR3 is TGCGCCAGCAGCTTGGGGGGAACGGGTCAGCCCCAGCATTTT. Encoded protein: CASSLGGTGQPQHF.